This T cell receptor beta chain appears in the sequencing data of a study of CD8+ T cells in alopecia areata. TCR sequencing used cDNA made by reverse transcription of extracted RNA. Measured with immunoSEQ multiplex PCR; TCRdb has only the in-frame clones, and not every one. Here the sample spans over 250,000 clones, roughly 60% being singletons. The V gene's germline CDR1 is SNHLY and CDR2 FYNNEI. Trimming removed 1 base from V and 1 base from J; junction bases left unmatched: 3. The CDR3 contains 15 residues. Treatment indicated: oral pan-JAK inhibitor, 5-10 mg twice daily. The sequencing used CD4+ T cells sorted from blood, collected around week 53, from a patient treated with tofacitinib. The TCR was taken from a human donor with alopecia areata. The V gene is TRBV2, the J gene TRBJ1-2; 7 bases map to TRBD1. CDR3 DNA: TGTGCCAGCAGTGAAGGGGACAGTTTTAACTATGGCTACACCTTC. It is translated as CASSEGDSFNYGYTF. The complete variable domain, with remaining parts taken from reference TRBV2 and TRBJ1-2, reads EPEVTQTPSHQVTQMGQEVILRCVPISNHLYFYWYRQILGQKVEFLVSFYNNEISEKSEIFDDQFSVERPDGSNFTLKIRSTKLEDSAMYFCASSEGDSFNYGYTFGSGTRLTVV.